This TCR beta chain was found in a study of blood T cell repertoires in COVID-19. Sequencing used immunoSEQ multiplex PCR; TCRdb keeps in-frame clones, though not all of them. The sample holds hundreds of thousands of clones, about 90% seen once. The germline V and J ends were trimmed by 1 base and 0 bases, with 12 bases remaining between them. Per the germline V gene, CDR1 is MNHNS and CDR2 is SASEGT. The CDR3 consists of 16 residues. The sequenced sample consisted of peripheral blood. This TCR was recovered from a woman in her twenties or thirties with COVID-19, enrolled during active disease. The chain links TRBV6-1 to TRBJ1-2, with D hard to call. The CDR3 nucleotides read TGTGCCAGCAGTGAAGACAGCCCAGCCCCTAACTATGGCTACACCTTC. Translated: CASSEDSPAPNYGYTF.